These T cell receptor beta chains were read from a single sample in a study of cytomegalovirus exposure and HLA in healthy donors. Clones were read by immunoSEQ multiplex PCR, and TCRdb kept only the in-frame ones, dropping some. The sample holds about 140,000 clones, roughly 76% seen once. The sequenced material came from PBMCs. The receptors stem from a woman aged 40 to 49 in good health and CMV-seronegative. Both conserved end residues are part of each CDR3. The order of the fields is clone size, J gene, D gene, V gene, CDR3 DNA, CDR3 protein. D genes are given only for firm matches. Clone sizes are given selectively: once, few, many, or a class where the clone is expanded.

. TRBJ2-5 . TRBV14 TGTGCCAGCAGCCAAGCTAGCTACGGGGGGACCCAGTACTTC CASSQASYGGTQYF
. TRBJ2-2 . TRBV5-1 TGCGCCAGCAGCTTGACACAGGGTGGGTCCGGGGAGCTGTTTTTT CASSLTQGGSGELFF
few TRBJ1-1 TRBD1 TRBV10-3 TGTGCCATCAGTGAGCCCGACAGGGTTGGAGACACTGAAGCTTTCTTT CAISEPDRVGDTEAFF
. TRBJ2-1 . TRBV5-6 TGTGCCAGCAGCTTGGGAGACAATGAGCAGTTCTTC CASSLGDNEQFF
. TRBJ1-1 . TRBV28 TGTGCCAGCAGTCAAGGGAGTCGAACTGAAGCTTTCTTT CASSQGSRTEAFF
once TRBJ1-1 . TRBV28 TGTGCCAGCAGTCTACAGGTCAACACTGAAGCTTTCTTT CASSLQVNTEAFF
. TRBJ1-2 . TRBV6-5 TGTGCCAGCAGTGAAGCGCGAGGGTATGGCTACACCTTC CASSEARGYGYTF
once TRBJ1-1 . TRBV7-9 TGTGCCAGCAGCTTAGCAGCGCGGGGTAAAGCTTTCTTT CASSLAARGKAFF
few TRBJ2-3 TRBD2 TRBV2 TGTGCCAGCAGTGTACCTAGCGGTGGCACAGATACGCAGTATTTT CASSVPSGGTDTQYF
few TRBJ1-1 . TRBV4-1 TGCGCCAGCAGCCAAGTTACGGGGTTGACTGAAGCTTTCTTT CASSQVTGLTEAFF
few TRBJ1-1 . TRBV6-6 TGTGCCAGCAGTTACGAACAGGCTATGAACACTGAAGCTTTCTTT CASSYEQAMNTEAFF
. TRBJ2-2 . TRBV9 TGTGCCAGCAGCGTGACTAGCACCGGGGAGCTGTTTTTT CASSVTSTGELFF